This passage covers 15 T cell receptor beta chains from one sample sequenced in a study of technical replicates of blood from several donors. Profiled with immunoSEQ multiplex PCR; TCRdb holds only in-frame clones, not every one. In the table there are under 15,000 clones, around 77% of which are singletons. What was sequenced was PBMCs. The receptors here all came from a human donor in good health.

The chain joins TRBV5-4 to TRBJ2-3; 7 positions match TRBD2. The germline V gene encodes CDR1 SGHNT and CDR2 YYREEE (reference sequence). The CDR3 is 15 amino acids. Trimming removed 6 bases from V and 1 base from J; junction bases left unmatched: 8. DNA for the CDR3: TGTGCCAGCATGGGCGGGAGCAGGGGCACAGATACGCAGTATTTT. This gives the protein CASMGGSRGTDTQYF.

The V gene is TRBV4-2, the J gene TRBJ2-1; tentatively, D is TRBD1 (7 bases). Deletions cut 4 bases from V and 6 bases from J, with 19 bases between. This CDR3 is 16 amino acids long. CDR1 is LGHNA, CDR2 YNFKEQ, per germline. For the CDR3, the DNA is TGTGCCAGCAGCCTTGATTCGGCGCAGGGGGGCAATGAGCAGTTCTTC. It encodes CASSLDSAQGGNEQFF.

V and J are TRBV28 and TRBJ2-3; D unclear. The CDR3 sequence is 12 residues long. CDR1 is MDHEN and CDR2 is SYDVKM in the germline V gene. V was shortened by 8 bases and J by 2 bases, with 8 bases between the two germline ends. CDR3 sequence (DNA): TGTGCCAGCTCCTCAGTCACAGATACGCAGTATTTT. This codes for CASSSVTDTQYF.

The CDR3 nucleotides read TGTGCCAGCAGCGCAAACTACAGGGCCAGGGCTTTCTTT. This sequence encodes CASSANYRARAFF. The J gene is TRBJ1-1, the V gene TRBV9, with D possibly TRBD1 on 6 matching bases. The CDR3 runs to 13 residues. Looked up from germline, CDR1 is SGDLS and CDR2 is YYNGEE. V was cut by 3 bases and J by 11 bases, with 17 bases left in between. The whole variable domain, filled in from reference TRBV9 and TRBJ1-1, reads DSGVTQTPKHLITATGQRVTLRCSPRSGDLSVYWYQQSLDQGLQFLIQYYNGEERAKGNILERFSAQQFPDLHSELNLSSLELGDSALYFCASSANYRARAFFGQGTRLTVV.

The genes are TRBV10-3 and TRBJ2-7; 7 bases agree with TRBD1. CDR3 length: 14 amino acids. Losses at the gene ends were 6 bases for V and 4 bases for J; bases not matched to a gene: 9. CDR1 is ENHRY, CDR2 SYGVKD, per germline. CDR3 loop: CAISPGQQTYEQYF. The CDR3 DNA reads as TGTGCCATCAGCCCGGGACAGCAAACATACGAGCAGTACTTC.

This clone has a handful of counts. This chain uses TRBV27 with TRBJ1-4, with 9 bases fitting TRBD1. Germline CDR1 reads MNHEY; CDR2 reads SMNVEV (reference sequence). The CDR3 is 14 residues long. The V gene end was trimmed by 6 bases and the J gene end by 4 bases; junction bases not matched to a gene: 3. CDR3 sequence: CASRTGGLNEKLFF. The DNA for the CDR3 is TGTGCCAGCAGGACAGGGGGACTTAATGAAAAACTGTTTTTT.

The chain is built from TRBV18 and TRBJ2-7, with 11 bases matching TRBD2. V was clipped by 6 bases and J by 5 bases; unmatched bases: 9. Germline-derived CDR1 and CDR2 are KGHSH and LQKENI. The CDR3 length is 15 residues. As DNA, the CDR3 is TGTGCCAGCTCGCCGACTAGCGGGGTGACCCACGAGCAGTACTTC. Amino acid sequence: CASSPTSGVTHEQYF.

The J gene is TRBJ2-1, the V gene TRBV7-9; 11 bases match TRBD2. The CDR3 contains 15 residues. The germline V gene encodes CDR1 SEHNR and CDR2 FQNEAQ (reference sequence). Unmatched junction bases numbered 4, after V lost 5 bases and J lost 4 bases. Here the CDR3 reads CASSPGTSGYNEQFF. The CDR3 DNA follows: TGTGCCAGCAGCCCCGGGACTAGCGGATACAATGAGCAGTTCTTC.

CDR3 sequence: CASSPGLGGDEQFF. In DNA form, the CDR3 reads TGTGCCAGCAGCCCAGGACTAGGAGGCGATGAGCAGTTCTTC. The chain has TRBV9 and TRBJ2-1; TRBD2 matches 7 bases. Trimming removed 4 bases from V and 8 bases from J; junction bases left unmatched: 9. The germline V gene has CDR1 SGDLS and CDR2 YYNGEE. The CDR3 is 14 amino acids.

The chain uses TRBV5-1 and TRBJ2-3; D is possibly TRBD1 (6 bases). The CDR3 spans 17 residues. The V end was cut by 2 bases, the J end by 6 bases, with 22 bases between. In germline, CDR1 is SGHRS, CDR2 YFSETQ. The CDR3 region is CASSLSGRTATPDTQYF. The CDR3 bases are TGCGCCAGCAGCTTATCGGGCAGGACAGCCACGCCTGATACGCAGTATTTT.

V and J are TRBV4-1 and TRBJ2-6; 7 bases fit TRBD2. The CDR3 runs 17 residues. The ends lost 0 bases at V and 0 bases at J; junction bases unmatched: 2. Germline CDR1 and CDR2: MGHRA and YSYEKL. CDR3 sequence (DNA): TGCGCCAGCAGCCAAGATTCGGGAGGCTCTGGGGCCAACGTCCTGACTTTC. Encoded protein: CASSQDSGGSGANVLTF.

The V and J genes are TRBV7-3 and TRBJ1-2, with D possibly being TRBD1 (5 bases). Germline loops: CDR1 SGHTA, CDR2 FQGTGA. The germline V and J ends were trimmed by 3 bases and 7 bases, with 12 bases remaining between them. The CDR3 is 13 amino acids. The CDR3, as DNA: TGTGCCAGCAGCTTGCCAGGGTCGAGTGGCTACACCTTC. Encoded protein: CASSLPGSSGYTF.

The chain joins TRBV30 to TRBJ2-3; 8 bases are shared with TRBD2. J lost 2 bases, V lost 0 bases, and 4 bases had no gene match. The CDR3 has 15 amino acids. The germline V gene has CDR1 GTSNPN and CDR2 SVGIG (reference sequence). For the CDR3, the DNA is TGTGCCTGGAGTGTACCGGGGGGGGTCACAGATACGCAGTATTTT. Its translation: CAWSVPGGVTDTQYF. Looking up the rest from reference TRBV30 and TRBJ2-3 gives the full variable domain: SQTIHQWPATLVQPVGSPLSLECTVEGTSNPNLYWYRQAAGRGLQLLFYSVGIGQISSEVPQNLSASRPQDRQFILSSKKLLLSDSGFYLCAWSVPGGVTDTQYFGPGTRLTVL.

CDR3 DNA: TGTGCCAGCAGACTCTCAGGGGAAGGGGATACGCAGTATTTT. This translates into CASRLSGEGDTQYF. V and J are TRBV6-5 and TRBJ2-3; weak D call: TRBD1 (6 bases). The CDR3 spans 14 residues. From germline, CDR1 is MNHEY and CDR2 SVGAGI. V was shortened by 6 bases and J by 6 bases, with 16 bases between the two germline ends.

CDR3: CASSYRWGGNTEAFF. In nucleotides, the CDR3 is TGTGCCAGCAGCTACAGGTGGGGGGGGAACACTGAAGCTTTCTTT. The J gene is TRBJ1-1, the V gene TRBV5-6; a possible D gene is TRBD1 (5 bases). The CDR3 consists of 15 residues. Per germline, CDR1 SGHDT and CDR2 YYEEEE. Trimming left V 3 bases short and J 1 base short, with 13 bases between. Full variable domain (missing parts from reference TRBV5-6 and TRBJ1-1): DAGVTQSPTHLIKTRGQQVTLRCSPKSGHDTVSWYQQALGQGPQFIFQYYEEEERQRGNFPDRFSGHQFPNYSSELNVNALLLGDSALYLCASSYRWGGNTEAFFGQGTRLTVV.